This TCR beta chain was sequenced during a study of blood T cell repertoires in COVID-19. Study details: Specimens from acute and convalescent COVID-19 originated in the United States, Italy and Spain. Nucleic acid was either cDNA or gDNA, and it came from T cells, B-cell-depleted T cells, or PBMCs.

In the study's own analysis: Reference gene primer amplification in the assay estimated nucleated cell counts. Here immunoSEQ multiplex PCR was the method, and the copy in TCRdb shows in-frame clones only, minus some. The DNA gave D and trimming, while V, J and clone size come from that table. The data show approximately 280,000 clones, with 90% seen just once and around 1.7% held by the top ten. Germline CDR1 is MDHEN and CDR2 is SYDVKM. The CDR3 has 15 amino acids. V lost 5 bases and J lost 9; bases outside the gene matches: 8. Participant ages covered about 18 to 95 years across 20 to 30 US areas. This TCR derives from a woman aged 18-29 years with acute COVID-19. The genes are TRBV28 and TRBJ1-6; the match to TRBD1 covers 9 bases. The specimen was PBMCs or T cells enriched from blood (not recorded which). This CDR3 is CASSAPGTGFSPLHF. The CDR3 region has the DNA TGTGCCAGCAGTGCTCCCGGGACAGGGTTTTCACCCCTCCACTTT.